This T cell receptor (beta chain) appears in the sequencing data of a study of blood T cell repertoires in COVID-19 (dated by TCRdb to the early 2020s). Broadly, across the study: Samples from collaborators originated in the United States, Italy and Spain and spanned both the acute and convalescent phases of COVID-19. Where HLA class I and class II types were available, the types were taken from metadata supplied by the sample provider, not from assay-based typing. Samples came from the ongoing ImmuneRACE study (first 160 participants) plus 1,254 subjects from 6 global collaborators. The repertoires were released in a freely available public database meant as a resource for research on the immune response to SARS-CoV-2. The prospective study material was composed of cDNA or gDNA derived from T cells, B-cell-depleted T cells, or PBMCs. The dataset comprised deeply sampled blood TCRbeta repertoires from subjects exposed to, actively infected with, or recovered from COVID-19. A de-identified subject ID, COVID-19 status, age in years and sex were almost always included in the sample metadata. Broader findings and caveats from the paper: The quantity of clinical and demographic metadata differed by source and by participant and was supplied without curation.

A note on this clone: What antigen it recognizes has not been identified. No much larger clone exists at a distance of one base, and base qualities are not known.

TCRbeta CDR3 regions were amplified from genomic DNA using the immunoSEQ Assay, a bias-controlled multiplex PCR. In the original analysis: The number of nucleated cells in each sample was estimated by amplification of reference gene primers within the assay. To quantify the absolute abundance of each unique TCRbeta CDR3 rearrangement, sequence reads were collapsed and filtered. For each sample, productive Simpson clonality was calculated by taking the square root of Simpson's diversity index across productive rearrangements. Held by TCRdb, this immuneACCESS table contains in-frame sequences only and omits some clones. Under half of the omission traces to an unresolved V gene where checked; the cause of the rest is unknown. That table gives V, J and clone size, and the DNA gave D and trimming. Present in this sample are approximately 340,000 clones, approximately 86% of which were seen just once. The ten largest clones add up to approximately 10% of the sample.

The CDR3 spans 14 residues, from the cysteine through the phenylalanine. The retained sequence is limited to the CDR3, 42 bases, with the frame set at the first base. CDR1 and CDR2 are read off the germline V gene as MDHEN and SYDVKM. V gives up 2 bases and J gives up 3 bases, and the segment between their germline ends measures 7 bases. One collaborating source in Seattle enrolled patients during active infection and followed them longitudinally through the course of disease. Whole blood was collected in K2EDTA tubes by collaborating institutions according to the institutions' own protocols. For TCRbeta analysis, collaborators shipped samples as frozen whole blood, isolated PBMCs, or DNA extracted from either of those sample types.

The chain is assembled from TRBV28 and TRBJ1-4; the D gene cannot be resolved reliably. Material for sequencing was peripheral blood. This clonotype was sampled from a man in his thirties or forties with COVID-19, enrolled during active disease. The CDR3 region has the sequence CASSLGAPNEKLFF. The nucleotides read TGTGCCAGCAGTTTAGGAGCCCCTAATGAAAAACTGTTTTTT.